Presented here are 23 T cell receptor beta chains from one specimen sequenced in a study of blood T cell repertoires in COVID-19. Method: immunoSEQ multiplex PCR; TCRdb's copy keeps in-frame clones and lacks some. The sample has fewer than 15,000 clones, approximately 76% seen once. The specimen sequenced was peripheral blood. The receptors shown here come from an elderly woman with acute or convalescent COVID-19.

The genes are TRBV18 and TRBJ1-4; D uncertain. Trimming pared 1 base from V and 7 bases from J, leaving 16 bases between. This CDR3 has 16 residues. Germline V CDR1 and CDR2: KGHSH, LQKENI. CDR3 bases: TGTGCCAGCTCACCACTCAAAGAGGGCCATATTGAAAAACTGTTTTTT. Encoded protein: CASSPLKEGHIEKLFF. The full variable domain, its missing parts supplied by reference TRBV18 and TRBJ1-4, is NAGVMQNPRHLVRRRGQEARLRCSPMKGHSHVYWYRQLPEEGLKFMVYLQKENIIDESGMPKERFSAEFPKEGPSILRIQQVVRGDSAAYFCASSPLKEGHIEKLFFGSGTQLSVL.

This clone was detected a few times. This sequence joins TRBV11-2 and TRBJ1-1; possible D gene TRBD1, 6 bases. The CDR3 runs 12 residues. Germline CDR1 is SGHAT and CDR2 is FQNNGV. V was trimmed by 5 bases and J by 9 bases, leaving 13 bases between them. The CDR3 DNA reads TGTGCCAGCAGCATAGGGCAGGGGAAAGCTTTCTTT. It encodes CASSIGQGKAFF.

The genes are TRBV5-5 and TRBJ2-7, with D unresolved. There are 13 residues in the CDR3. Germline V lookup: CDR1 SGHKS, CDR2 YYEKEE (reference sequence). V was pared by 4 bases and J by 5 bases, with 13 bases between. This chain's CDR3 is CASSQKPPDEQYF. The CDR3 nucleotides read TGTGCCAGCAGCCAAAAACCCCCGGACGAGCAGTACTTC.

The chain uses TRBV7-2 and TRBJ2-4; 7 bases are shared with TRBD1. V shed 1 base, J shed 0 bases, and the junction held 6 bases outside the gene matches. The CDR3 runs to 17 residues. Germline CDR1 is SGHTA and CDR2 is FQGNSA. The CDR3 reads CASSLVGQGVAKNIQYF. CDR3 nucleotide sequence: TGTGCCAGCAGCTTAGTTGGTCAGGGGGTAGCCAAAAACATTCAGTACTTC. Full variable domain (missing parts from reference TRBV7-2 and TRBJ2-4): GAGVSQSPSNKVTEKGKDVELRCDPISGHTALYWYRQSLGQGLEFLIYFQGNSAPDKSGLPSDRFSAERTGGSVSTLTIQRTQQEDSAVYLCASSLVGQGVAKNIQYFGAGTRLSVL.

V usage is TRBV5-1 and J usage is TRBJ1-1; no clear D. CDR1 is SGHRS and CDR2 is YFSETQ in the germline V gene. Trimming left V 2 bases short and J 2 bases short, with 16 bases between. CDR3 length: 16 residues. The CDR3 DNA follows: TGCGCCAGCAGCTTCGGCCTGGCAGGCCCTAACACTGAAGCTTTCTTT. Translating it yields CASSFGLAGPNTEAFF.

The chain combines TRBV28 with TRBJ1-4; D remains unclear. Trimming cost V 2 bases and J 3 bases, with 10 bases left between them. The CDR3 is 15 residues long. In germline, CDR1 is MDHEN, CDR2 SYDVKM. CDR3 DNA sequence: TGTGCCAGCAGTTTAGAACACCGGGCTAATGAAAAACTGTTTTTT. This gives the protein CASSLEHRANEKLFF.

The V and J genes are TRBV10-2 and TRBJ2-7, with a weak D call TRBD1 (6 bases). This CDR3 is 11 amino acids long. V lost 4 bases, J lost 7 bases, and 8 bases lay in between. The germline V gene encodes CDR1 WSHSY and CDR2 SAAADI. CDR3: CASSAQGEQYF. The CDR3 DNA is TGCGCCAGCAGTGCACAGGGAGAGCAGTACTTC.

In its sample, this clone is medium-sized. The V call is TRBV27, the J call TRBJ1-5; D ambiguous. Germline CDR1 reads MNHEY; CDR2 reads SMNVEV (reference sequence). The CDR3 has 12 amino acids. Trimming stripped 3 bases from V and 3 bases from J, with 3 bases between. The CDR3 DNA is TGTGCCAGCAGTTTCTACAATCAGCCCCAGCATTTT. Its protein is CASSFYNQPQHF.

J is TRBJ2-5 and V is TRBV7-2; 9 nucleotides match TRBD2. V trimming: 3 bases; J trimming: 6 bases; junction bases outside the gene matches: 8. CDR3 length equals 15 residues. CDR1 and CDR2 from the germline V gene are SGHTA and FQGNSA. CDR3 sequence reads: CASSFGRGGAQTQYF. CDR3 sequence (DNA): TGTGCCAGCAGCTTCGGCCGCGGGGGGGCCCAGACCCAGTACTTC.

This sequence joins TRBV7-8 and TRBJ1-1, with unresolved D. Trimming removed 4 bases at V and 0 bases at J, with 9 bases between. Germline V gene sequence: CDR1 SGHVS, CDR2 FQNEAQ. The CDR3 consists of 14 residues. CDR3 region: CASSSPGVNTEAFF. For the CDR3, the DNA is TGTGCCAGCAGCTCCCCGGGAGTGAACACTGAAGCTTTCTTT.

V and J are TRBV20-1 and TRBJ2-7; tentative D call: TRBD2 (5 bases). Trimming pared 6 bases from V and 3 bases from J, leaving 9 bases between. The CDR3 runs 11 residues. In germline, CDR1 is DFQATT, CDR2 SNEGSKA (reference sequence). CDR3 in DNA: TGCAGTGCGAGGGAGTTCTACGAGCAGTACTTC. Protein product: CSAREFYEQYF.

This clone was recorded a few times. This chain links TRBV4-1 with TRBJ2-1; no definite D call. Germline V gene sequence: CDR1 MGHRA, CDR2 YSYEKL. CDR3 length equals 15 residues. V lost 0 bases, J lost 7 bases, and 13 bases lay in between. The CDR3 spells CASSQDGRSLNEQFF. The CDR3 DNA follows: TGCGCCAGCAGCCAAGATGGCCGTTCCCTTAATGAGCAGTTCTTC.

The chain carries TRBV28 and TRBJ2-1; 10 bases are a match to TRBD2. The CDR3 has 17 amino acids. Trimming at V came to 2 bases and at J to 4 bases, leaving 8 bases not matched to a gene. CDR1 and CDR2 (germline): MDHEN, SYDVKM. In nucleotides, the CDR3 is TGTGCCAGCAGTTTAGTAGCGGGGGGTCTAATTTACAATGAGCAGTTCTTC. This codes for CASSLVAGGLIYNEQFF.

This clone was counted only a few times. The J gene is TRBJ2-5, the V gene TRBV28; D remains unclear. Trimming pared 5 bases from V and 5 bases from J, leaving 9 bases between. The CDR3 is made up of 12 amino acids. Germline V gives CDR1 MDHEN, CDR2 SYDVKM. As DNA, the CDR3 is TGTGCCAGCAGTCCCCCCTCGGAGACCCAGTACTTC. Amino acids: CASSPPSETQYF.

V is TRBV5-4 and J is TRBJ2-7; D gene unclear. Germline CDR1 is SGHNT and CDR2 is YYREEE (reference sequence). V was cut by 4 bases and J by 6 bases, with 17 bases left in between. The CDR3 is made up of 14 amino acids. The CDR3 sequence: CASSPPGFPGEQYF. The CDR3, as DNA: TGTGCCAGCAGCCCCCCTGGATTTCCAGGCGAGCAGTACTTC.

V and J are TRBV6-2 or TRBV6-3 and TRBJ1-2; 7 nucleotides line up with TRBD1. The V gene's germline CDR1 is MNHEY and CDR2 SVGEGT. Losses at the gene ends were 0 bases for V and 0 bases for J; bases not matched to a gene: 4. This CDR3 is 16 amino acids long. CDR3 loop: CASSYSSGTANYGYTF. The DNA for the CDR3 is TGTGCCAGCAGTTACTCGTCTGGGACAGCTAACTATGGCTACACCTTC.

The chain employs TRBV7-9 and TRBJ1-5, with D unclear. The CDR3 length is 15 residues. V dropped 4 bases and J dropped 4 bases, with 14 bases sitting between them. Germline lookup yields CDR1 SEHNR and CDR2 FQNEAQ (reference sequence). The CDR3 nucleotides are TGTGCCAGCAGCTCCGATTTACGCGCAAATCAGCCCCAGCATTTT. Translated: CASSSDLRANQPQHF.

In its sample, this clone was seen a few times. The chain carries TRBV7-9 and TRBJ2-1; possibly TRBD2 for D (6 bases). Germline V gene data show CDR1 as SEHNR and CDR2 as FQNEAQ (reference sequence). The CDR3 runs 15 residues. Trimming cost V 7 bases and J 3 bases, with 16 bases left between them. The CDR3: CASTLPGLIYNEQFF. The CDR3, as DNA: TGTGCCAGCACGCTACCGGGACTCATCTACAATGAGCAGTTCTTC.

The chain couples TRBV19 to TRBJ1-6; D is unclear. This CDR3 contains 16 residues. V was shortened by 4 bases and J by 0 bases, with 10 bases between the two germline ends. Per germline, CDR1 LNHDA and CDR2 SQIVND (reference sequence). The CDR3 reads CASSKPGYSYNSPLHF. In nucleotides, the CDR3 is TGTGCCAGTAGTAAACCGGGGTACTCCTATAATTCACCCCTCCACTTT. The full variable domain, with the rest looked up from reference TRBV19 and TRBJ1-6, is DGGITQSPKYLFRKEGQNVTLSCEQNLNHDAMYWYRQDPGQGLRLIYYSQIVNDFQKGDIAEGYSVSREKKESFPLTVTSAQKNPTAFYLCASSKPGYSYNSPLHFGNGTRLTVT.

The rearrangement links TRBV3-1 (or the pseudogene TRBV3-2) to TRBJ2-7; 9 positions agree with TRBD1. This CDR3 comprises 15 residues. The germline CDR1 and CDR2 sequences are LGHDT and YNNKEL (reference sequence). Trimming removed 1 base from V and 3 bases from J; junction bases left unmatched: 4. The CDR3: CASSQAVTGGYEQYF. CDR3 coding DNA: TGTGCCAGCAGCCAAGCGGTGACAGGGGGCTACGAGCAGTACTTC.

The rearrangement uses TRBV10-2 and TRBJ1-2; TRBD1 aligns across 12 bases. CDR3 length: 15 amino acids. The trim removed 6 bases at V and 5 bases at J, leaving 7 bases unmatched. Germline V CDR1 and CDR2: WSHSY, SAAADI. CDR3 residues: CASRGTGGASYGYTF. In DNA form, the CDR3 reads TGCGCCAGCAGAGGGACAGGGGGCGCGAGTTATGGCTACACCTTC.

This rearrangement joins TRBV3-1 (or the pseudogene TRBV3-2) to TRBJ1-6; TRBD1 matches 12 bases. The trim removed 4 bases at V and 9 bases at J, leaving 1 base unmatched. Looked up from germline, CDR1 is LGHDT and CDR2 is YNNKEL (reference sequence). This CDR3 spans 14 amino acids. CDR3 nucleotides: TGTGCCAGCAGCCGGGACAGGGGGCTTTCACCCCTCCACTTT. It encodes CASSRDRGLSPLHF.

In this sample, this clone turned up once. This chain uses TRBV29-1 with TRBJ1-1; the match to TRBD1 covers 7 bases. CDR3 size: 12 residues. Germline V gene lookup returns CDR1 SQVTM and CDR2 ANQGSEA. J lost 4 bases, V lost 7 bases, and 6 bases had no gene match. The CDR3 loop is CSARTGGTEAFF. The DNA for the CDR3 is TGCAGCGCAAGGACAGGCGGCACTGAAGCTTTCTTT.